These 16 T cell receptor beta chains came from one sample sequenced in a study of blood T cell repertoires in COVID-19. Measured with immunoSEQ multiplex PCR; TCRdb has only the in-frame clones, and not every one. This sample has about 220,000 clones, with roughly 80% found just once. The sample comprised peripheral blood. Receptor source: a woman in her sixties or seventies with acute or convalescent COVID-19.

The chain is built from TRBV24-1 and TRBJ2-3; TRBD1 aligns across 7 bases. From germline, CDR1 is KGHDR and CDR2 SFDVKD. The CDR3 has 16 residues. V lost 2 bases, J lost 1 base, and 5 bases stayed unmatched. CDR3 bases: TGTGCCACCAGTGATTACGTAACAGGGGGCACAGATACGCAGTATTTT. It encodes CATSDYVTGGTDTQYF.

This clone was observed a handful of times. The genes are TRBV13 and TRBJ2-3; 10 positions match TRBD2. V shed 4 bases and J 2 bases; nucleotides not matched to a gene: 6. The CDR3 is 16 amino acids. Germline V gene lookup returns CDR1 PRHDT and CDR2 FYEKMQ (reference sequence). The DNA for the CDR3 is TGTGCCAGCAGCTCCTTAGCGGGGGGAAACACAGATACGCAGTATTTT. It specifies CASSSLAGGNTDTQYF.

This chain links TRBV29-1 with TRBJ2-7, with 8 bases fitting TRBD2. The CDR3 length is 14 residues. Per germline, CDR1 SQVTM and CDR2 ANQGSEA. Trimming took 2 bases from V and 4 from J; bases not matched to a gene: 7. CDR3 coding DNA: TGCAGCGTTGAAAGAGCGGGGGCCCCGTACGAGCAGTACGTC. Translation gives CSVERAGAPYEQYV.

The chain carries TRBV10-3 and TRBJ2-3; D possibly corresponds to TRBD2 (6 bases). This CDR3 is 15 amino acids long. V was trimmed by 5 bases and J by 2 bases, leaving 14 bases between them. Germline-derived CDR1 and CDR2 are ENHRY and SYGVKD. Written as DNA, the CDR3 is TGTGCCATCAGTCGAGGGACTGGGGACACAGATACGCAGTATTTT. Residues: CAISRGTGDTDTQYF.

There are a few counts of this clone. This chain links TRBV2 with TRBJ1-1; D may be TRBD1 (5 bases). The CDR3 has 13 amino acids. V was pared by 5 bases and J by 6 bases, with 13 bases between. The germline gives CDR1 SNHLY, CDR2 FYNNEI. The CDR3 DNA is TGTGCCAGCAGTCTCGGGGGTTACGCTGAAGCTTTCTTT. It is translated as CASSLGGYAEAFF. The variable domain in full, with the rest retrieved from reference TRBV2 and TRBJ1-1, is EPEVTQTPSHQVTQMGQEVILRCVPISNHLYFYWYRQILGQKVEFLVSFYNNEISEKSEIFDDQFSVERPDGSNFTLKIRSTKLEDSAMYFCASSLGGYAEAFFGQGTRLTVV.

The rearrangement uses TRBV3-1 (or the pseudogene TRBV3-2) and TRBJ2-3; 10 nucleotides agree with TRBD1. Germline V lookup: CDR1 LGHDT, CDR2 YNNKEL (reference sequence). The CDR3 spans 17 residues. After removal of 4 bases from V and 3 bases from J, the junction contained 10 bases not matched to a gene. CDR3 sequence: CASSLKSDRGQTDTQYF. The CDR3 DNA reads TGTGCCAGCAGCCTTAAGTCTGACAGGGGGCAGACAGATACGCAGTATTTT.

The chain joins TRBV4-1 to TRBJ2-3, with TRBD1 identical over 9 bases. Germline-derived CDR1 and CDR2 are MGHRA and YSYEKL. The CDR3 is 16 residues long. The ends lost 0 bases at V and 2 bases at J; junction bases unmatched: 3. CDR3 loop: CASSQDLQGATDTQYF. CDR3 nucleotides: TGCGCCAGCAGCCAAGACTTACAGGGGGCCACAGATACGCAGTATTTT.

V is TRBV5-1 and J is TRBJ2-5, with TRBD2 matching 14 bases. The CDR3 has 15 residues. The J segment lost 3 bases and the V segment lost 4 bases, leaving 2 bases of the junction unmatched. CDR1 SGHRS and CDR2 YFSETQ come from the germline V gene. The CDR3: CASSLTSGGEETQYF. CDR3 DNA sequence: TGCGCCAGCAGCCTGACTAGCGGGGGGGAAGAGACCCAGTACTTC.

The V and J genes are TRBV3-1 (or the pseudogene TRBV3-2) and TRBJ2-1, with 12 nucleotides matching TRBD2. V was clipped by 0 bases and J by 4 bases; unmatched bases: 10. This CDR3 comprises 19 residues. The V gene's germline CDR1 is LGHDT and CDR2 YNNKEL (reference sequence). This CDR3 is CASSQDLASGGARYNEQFF. The CDR3 DNA is TGTGCCAGCAGCCAAGATTTGGCTAGCGGGGGGGCTAGGTACAATGAGCAGTTCTTC.

This clone turned up a few times. This CDR3 reads CASSPLWSGATGELFF. In DNA form, the CDR3 reads TGTGCCAGTAGTCCCCTCTGGAGCGGAGCCACCGGGGAGCTGTTTTTT. This chain uses TRBV19 with TRBJ2-2; TRBD2 is a possible D gene (5 bases). The germline gives CDR1 LNHDA, CDR2 SQIVND (reference sequence). The CDR3 extends over 16 amino acids. V was pared by 5 bases and J by 4 bases, with 17 bases between.

The chain links TRBV6-5 to TRBJ2-5, with D possibly matching TRBD1 (7 bases). Trimming took 2 bases from V and 5 from J, leaving 12 bases between them. This CDR3 has 14 amino acids. The germline gives CDR1 MNHEY, CDR2 SVGAGI. CDR3 loop: CASSYVPGGETQYF. The CDR3 DNA reads as TGTGCCAGCAGTTACGTTCCAGGGGGGGAGACCCAGTACTTC.

The chain is built from TRBV30 and TRBJ2-2; 7 nucleotides agree with TRBD2. The CDR3 runs 16 residues. Germline trimming cut 1 base from V and 4 bases from J; bases unmatched to any gene: 9. Germline CDR1 and CDR2: GTSNPN and SVGIG (reference sequence). This CDR3 is CAWSGGRERFTGELFF. CDR3 sequence (DNA): TGTGCCTGGAGTGGGGGGAGGGAGAGGTTCACCGGGGAGCTGTTTTTT.

The DNA for the CDR3 is TGTGCCAGCAGTCCCCGAGGACTAGCGGGGGGCCCCACGTCTCAAGAGACCCAGTACTTC. This gives the protein CASSPRGLAGGPTSQETQYF. This chain connects TRBV27 to TRBJ2-5; 14 nucleotides agree with TRBD2. Trimming cost V 5 bases and J 2 bases; bases outside gene matches: 16. CDR1 is MNHEY, CDR2 SMNVEV, per germline (reference sequence). The CDR3 length is 20 residues.

The chain couples TRBV5-5 to TRBJ2-7; D might be TRBD1 (6 bases). The CDR3 spans 15 residues. V lost 3 bases and J 3 bases, leaving 16 bases between the germline ends. CDR1 SGHKS and CDR2 YYEKEE come from the germline V gene (reference sequence). The CDR3 protein is CASSSSAGAFYEQYF. The CDR3 nucleotides read TGTGCCAGCAGCTCCTCAGCAGGGGCCTTCTACGAGCAGTACTTC.

V usage is TRBV5-1 and J usage is TRBJ2-2; 10 positions match TRBD2. J gave up 1 base and V 4 bases, and 10 bases lay outside the gene matches. CDR3 length equals 18 residues. Germline V gene lookup returns CDR1 SGHRS and CDR2 YFSETQ. The CDR3 region is CASSLRPSSGGNTGELFF. The CDR3 nucleotides are TGCGCCAGCAGCCTCAGACCCTCTAGCGGGGGGAACACCGGGGAGCTGTTTTTT. Variable domain in full (rest from reference TRBV5-1 and TRBJ2-2): KAGVTQTPRYLIKTRGQQVTLSCSPISGHRSVSWYQQTPGQGLQFLFEYFSETQRNKGNFPGRFSGRQFSNSRSEMNVSTLELGDSALYLCASSLRPSSGGNTGELFFGEGSRLTVL.

The V call is TRBV25-1, the J call TRBJ2-7; possible D gene TRBD2, 7 bases. CDR1 and CDR2 from the germline V gene are MGHDK and SYGVNS. CDR3 length: 15 residues. V was trimmed by 1 base and J by 4 bases, leaving 14 bases between them. The chain's CDR3 is CASSESVGGRYEQYF. CDR3 sequence (DNA): TGTGCCAGCAGTGAATCGGTGGGGGGGCGGTACGAGCAGTACTTC.